This TCR beta chain was obtained from a study of blood T cell repertoires in COVID-19. Study-wide background: Italy, Spain and the United States were the sources of the convalescent and acute COVID-19 samples.

Authors' analysis steps: Amplification of reference gene primers was used by the study to estimate nucleated cell counts. Data came from immunoSEQ multiplex PCR; TCRdb stores just in-frame clones and leaves some out. The V and J calls and the clone size are those of that table, but D and trimming were determined from the DNA. The sample has about 180,000 clones, less than 90% seen once; the top ten hold 7.6%. The germline gives CDR1 MNHEY, CDR2 SVGAGI. Trimming cost V 8 bases and J 0 bases; bases outside gene matches: 4. The CDR3 length is 13 residues. This chain links TRBV6-5 with TRBJ2-7, with 7 bases lining up with TRBD1. The sequenced sample consisted of peripheral blood. This TCR was sampled from a woman in her sixties or seventies with COVID-19, enrolled during active disease. The CDR3 is CASSQGFSYEQYF. CDR3 DNA sequence: TGTGCCAGCTCACAGGGGTTCTCCTACGAGCAGTACTTC.